This T cell receptor beta chain was captured by sequencing in a study of glioma-infiltrating T cells. TCR alpha and beta CDR3 regions were amplified from RNA using iRepertoire nested multiplex PCR. Tissue mRNA or PBMC total RNA, about 85-400 ng, went into one-step reverse transcription and amplification. TCRdb recomputed calls from the multiplex PCR reads with MiXCR, one row per CDR3 protein. The sample yields 150,000 to 200,000 distinct CDR3 sequences, roughly two fifths seen once. V gave up 5 bases and J gave up 4 bases, with 16 bases separating them. Germline values: CDR1 SGHTA, CDR2 FQGNSA. This CDR3 has 15 amino acids. This clonotype was seen ten or more times.

The rearrangement joins TRBV7-2 to TRBJ2-3; maybe TRBD1 (7 bases). What was sequenced was glioma tissue, nonneoplastic brain tissue, or PBMCs (not recorded which). This clonotype originated in a human donor with low-grade glioma or glioblastoma, undergoing nonglioma brain surgery, or in good health (not recorded which). The CDR3 DNA sequence: TGTGCCAGCAGCACCCAGACAGGGACTTCAGATACGCAGTATTTT. Translation gives CASSTQTGTSDTQYF.